This T cell receptor (beta chain) was found in a study of T-cell reconstitution after alpha-beta-depleted transplantation in children. Points from the study as a whole: After transplant, at about two months, alpha-beta T cells were reportedly derived from several hundred expanded graft clones.

As it was prepared, the TCRbeta library received unique molecular identifiers. TCRdb redid the calling of the PCR reads with MiXCR, one entry per CDR3 protein. Among some 550,000 distinct CDR3 sequences listed, more than 20% were seen once. CDR3 length: 14 amino acids. After removal of 5 bases from V and 7 bases from J, the junction contained 8 bases not matched to a gene. Per germline, CDR1 MDHEN and CDR2 SYDVKM. Regarding this clonotype: Its antigen is not known.

This receptor was taken from a boy in the first two years of life who had a stem cell transplant for acute myeloid leukemia, so the T cells may come from the graft donor. The material sequenced was PBMCs, mostly from graft donor cells, taken 360 days after TCRalphabeta/CD19-depleted stem cell transplant. The chain carries TRBV28 and TRBJ2-1, with TRBD2 matching 7 bases. The CDR3 coding sequence is TGTGCCAGCAGTGACCTAGCGGTGTTGAATGAGCAGTTCTTC. Translated, it gives CASSDLAVLNEQFF.